Below, one T cell receptor (beta chain) is given with its context. No antigen is known for it. The data originate from a study of early T cells in non-severe SARS-CoV-2 infection. Study information: Bulk RNA isolated from unsorted whole blood underwent sequencing; chains were not paired.

Attachment of unique molecular identifiers to individual cDNA molecules was performed. TCRdb re-called the 5' RACE reads through MiXCR, storing one row per CDR3 protein. Counted here are roughly 16,000 distinct CDR3 sequences, approximately 5.4% occurring once; the ten biggest clones make up about 6.7%. The study's findings and limits: There was a bias toward anti-spike CD8 responses in VDJdb matching, which missed private and CD4 specificities.

V gave up 4 bases and J gave up 5 bases, with 16 bases separating them. From germline, CDR1 is SGHRS and CDR2 YFSETQ. This CDR3 is 14 amino acids long. The sample consisted of whole blood. V and J are TRBV5-1 and TRBJ2-7; possibly TRBD2 for D (5 bases). The clonotype comes from an adult who was a healthcare worker with PCR-confirmed SARS-CoV-2 infection or an uninfected control (not recorded which). The CDR3 is CASSPSLLGNEQYF. For the CDR3, the DNA is TGCGCCAGCAGCCCCTCCCTACTAGGAAACGAGCAGTACTTC.